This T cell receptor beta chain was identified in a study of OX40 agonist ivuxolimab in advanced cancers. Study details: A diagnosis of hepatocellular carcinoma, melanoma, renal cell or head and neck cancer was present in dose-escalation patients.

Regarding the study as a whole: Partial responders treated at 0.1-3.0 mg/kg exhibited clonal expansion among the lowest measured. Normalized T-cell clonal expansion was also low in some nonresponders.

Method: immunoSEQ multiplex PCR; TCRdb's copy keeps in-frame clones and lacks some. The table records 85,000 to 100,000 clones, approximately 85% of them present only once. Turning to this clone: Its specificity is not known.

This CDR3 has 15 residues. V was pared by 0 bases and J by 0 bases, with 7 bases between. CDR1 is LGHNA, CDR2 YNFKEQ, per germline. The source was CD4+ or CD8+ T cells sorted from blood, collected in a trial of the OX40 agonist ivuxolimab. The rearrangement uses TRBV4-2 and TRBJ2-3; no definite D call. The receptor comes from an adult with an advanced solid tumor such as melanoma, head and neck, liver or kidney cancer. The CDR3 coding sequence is TGTGCCAGCAGCCAAGACCTTCATAGCACAGATACGCAGTATTTT. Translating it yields CASSQDLHSTDTQYF.